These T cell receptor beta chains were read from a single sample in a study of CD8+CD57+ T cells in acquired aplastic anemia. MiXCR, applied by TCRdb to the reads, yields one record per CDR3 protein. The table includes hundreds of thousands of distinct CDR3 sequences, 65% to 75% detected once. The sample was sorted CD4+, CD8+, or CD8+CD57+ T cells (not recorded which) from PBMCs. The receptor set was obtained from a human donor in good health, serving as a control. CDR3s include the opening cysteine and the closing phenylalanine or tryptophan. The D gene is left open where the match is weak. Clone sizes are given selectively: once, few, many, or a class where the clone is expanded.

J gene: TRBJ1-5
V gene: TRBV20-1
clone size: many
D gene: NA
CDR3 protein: CSAALGTNQPQHF
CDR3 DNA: TGCAGTGCTGCGCTCGGAACCAATCAGCCCCAGCATTTT

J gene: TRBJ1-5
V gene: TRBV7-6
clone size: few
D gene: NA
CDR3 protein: CASSTMGGQPQHF
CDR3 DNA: TGTGCCAGCAGTACGATGGGAGGTCAGCCCCAGCATTTT

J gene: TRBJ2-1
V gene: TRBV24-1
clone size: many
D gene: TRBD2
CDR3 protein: CATTRGTSGSDEQFF
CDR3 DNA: TGTGCCACCACGAGGGGGACTAGCGGCTCGGATGAGCAGTTCTTC

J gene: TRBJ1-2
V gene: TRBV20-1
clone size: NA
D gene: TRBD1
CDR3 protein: CSARQDREGGYTF
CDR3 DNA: TGCAGTGCTAGACAGGACAGGGAGGGTGGCTACACCTTC

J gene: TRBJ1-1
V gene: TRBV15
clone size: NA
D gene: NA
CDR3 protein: CATSSLSSGEAFF
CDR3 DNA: TGTGCCACCAGCAGCTTAAGCAGCGGTGAAGCTTTCTTT

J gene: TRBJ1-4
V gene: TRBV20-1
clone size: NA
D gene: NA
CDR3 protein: CSATTGMDEKLFF
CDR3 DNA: TGCAGTGCAACAACAGGGATGGATGAAAAACTGTTTTTT

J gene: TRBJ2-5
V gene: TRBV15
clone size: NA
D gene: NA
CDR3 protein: CATSRKAGTQETQYF
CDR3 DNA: TGTGCCACCAGCCGAAAAGCCGGGACCCAAGAGACCCAGTACTTC

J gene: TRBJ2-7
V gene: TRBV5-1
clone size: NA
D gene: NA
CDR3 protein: CASSFADRQERYEQYF
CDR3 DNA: TGCGCCAGCAGCTTCGCCGACCGCCAAGAGCGATACGAGCAGTACTTC

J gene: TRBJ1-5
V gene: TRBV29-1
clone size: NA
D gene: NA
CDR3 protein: CSVEGSLDQPQHF
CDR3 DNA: TGCAGCGTTGAAGGGAGTTTGGATCAGCCCCAGCATTTT

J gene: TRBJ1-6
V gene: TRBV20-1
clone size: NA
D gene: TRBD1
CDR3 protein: CSARGVGTGNSPLHF
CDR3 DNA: TGCAGTGCTAGAGGGGTAGGGACAGGCAATTCACCCCTCCACTTT

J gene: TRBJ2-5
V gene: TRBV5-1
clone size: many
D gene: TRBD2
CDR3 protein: CASSLELAGGVETQYF
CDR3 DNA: TGCGCCAGCAGCTTGGAACTAGCGGGTGGGGTGGAGACCCAGTACTTC

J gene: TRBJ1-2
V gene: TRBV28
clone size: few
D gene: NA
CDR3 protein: CAGSFADRIYGYTF
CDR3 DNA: TGTGCCGGCAGTTTTGCCGACAGGATTTATGGCTACACCTTC

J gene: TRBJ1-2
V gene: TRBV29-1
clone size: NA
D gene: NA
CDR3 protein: CSVEAAVAGNGYTF
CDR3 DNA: TGCAGCGTTGAAGCGGCTGTAGCCGGGAATGGCTACACCTTC

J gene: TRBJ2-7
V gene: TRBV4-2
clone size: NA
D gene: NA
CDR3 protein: CASSQGGGEQYF
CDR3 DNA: TGTGCCAGCAGTCAAGGGGGGGGCGAGCAGTACTTC

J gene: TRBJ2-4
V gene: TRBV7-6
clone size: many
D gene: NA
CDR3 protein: CASSLSGQNIQYF
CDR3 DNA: TGTGCCAGCAGCTTATCGGGACAAAACATTCAGTACTTC

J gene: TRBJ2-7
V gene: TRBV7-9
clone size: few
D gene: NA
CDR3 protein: CASSLARTYEQYF
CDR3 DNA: TGTGCCAGCAGCTTAGCTCGGACCTACGAGCAGTACTTC

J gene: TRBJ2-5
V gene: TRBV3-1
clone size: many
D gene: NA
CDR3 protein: CASSQQTNQETQYF
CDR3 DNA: TGTGCCAGCAGCCAACAGACCAACCAAGAGACCCAGTACTTC

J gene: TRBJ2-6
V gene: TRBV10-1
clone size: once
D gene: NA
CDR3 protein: CASSQYPVASNELTF
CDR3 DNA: TGCGCCAGCAGTCAGTACCCGGTTGCTTCCAACGAGCTGACTTTC

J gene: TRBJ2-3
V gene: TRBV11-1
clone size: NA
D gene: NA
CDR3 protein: CATSLSGTDTQYF
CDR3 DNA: TGTGCCACCAGTCTTAGTGGCACAGATACGCAGTATTTT

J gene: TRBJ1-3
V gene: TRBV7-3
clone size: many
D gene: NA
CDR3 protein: CASSRGSGNTIYF
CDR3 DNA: TGTGCCAGCAGCCGGGGTTCTGGAAACACCATATATTTT

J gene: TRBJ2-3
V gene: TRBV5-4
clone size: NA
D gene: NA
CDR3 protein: CASSRPWQDTQYF
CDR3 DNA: TGTGCCAGCAGCCGTCCCTGGCAGGATACGCAGTATTTT

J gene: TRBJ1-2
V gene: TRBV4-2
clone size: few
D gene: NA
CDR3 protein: CASSSRWKVFFFGYTF
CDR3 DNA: TGTGCCAGCAGCAGCCGATGGAAGGTATTTTTCTTTGGCTACACCTTC

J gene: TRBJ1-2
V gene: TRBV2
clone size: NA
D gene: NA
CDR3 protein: CASSSYNRGNYGYTF
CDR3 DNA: TGTGCCAGCAGCTCCTACAACCGGGGGAACTATGGCTACACCTTC

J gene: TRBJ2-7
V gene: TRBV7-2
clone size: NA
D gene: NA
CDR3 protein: CASSSSGTKFEQYF
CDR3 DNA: TGTGCCAGCAGCTCATCGGGGACGAAATTCGAGCAGTACTTC

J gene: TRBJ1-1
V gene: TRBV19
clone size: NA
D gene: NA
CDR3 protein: CASSIVPSDKNAFF
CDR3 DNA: TGTGCCAGTAGTATCGTCCCGTCAGATAAGAATGCTTTCTTT

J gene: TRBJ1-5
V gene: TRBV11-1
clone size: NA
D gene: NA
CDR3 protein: CATSRDQGGHQPQHF
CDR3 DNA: TGTGCCACCAGCAGAGACCAGGGTGGCCATCAGCCCCAGCATTTT

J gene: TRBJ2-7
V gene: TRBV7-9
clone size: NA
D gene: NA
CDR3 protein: CASSLEVQSSYEQYF
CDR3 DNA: TGTGCCAGCAGCTTAGAGGTACAGAGCTCCTACGAGCAGTACTTC

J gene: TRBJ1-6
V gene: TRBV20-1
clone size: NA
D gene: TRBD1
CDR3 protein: CSAAPGQGAPLHF
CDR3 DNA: TGCAGTGCTGCACCGGGACAGGGTGCTCCCCTCCACTTT

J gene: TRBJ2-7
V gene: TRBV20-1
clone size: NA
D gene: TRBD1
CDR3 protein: CSARVQGNPEQYF
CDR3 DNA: TGCAGTGCTAGAGTACAGGGGAACCCCGAGCAGTACTTC

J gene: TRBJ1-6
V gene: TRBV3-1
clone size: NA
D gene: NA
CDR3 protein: CASSQAGRRNAFFF
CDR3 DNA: TGTGCCAGCAGCCAAGCGGGGCGGAGAAACGCTTTCTTTTTT

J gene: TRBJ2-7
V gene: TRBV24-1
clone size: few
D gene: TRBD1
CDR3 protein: CATSDPPDRAYYEQYF
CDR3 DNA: TGTGCCACCAGTGACCCCCCGGACAGGGCATATTACGAGCAGTACTTC

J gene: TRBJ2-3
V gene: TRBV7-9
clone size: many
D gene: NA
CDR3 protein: CASSLGPEDTQYF
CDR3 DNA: TGTGCCAGCAGCTTAGGGCCAGAAGATACGCAGTATTTT

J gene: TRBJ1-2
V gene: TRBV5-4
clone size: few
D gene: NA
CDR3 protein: CASSLGGQAVDYGYTF
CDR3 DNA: TGTGCCAGCAGCCTCGGGGGCCAGGCCGTAGACTATGGCTACACCTTC

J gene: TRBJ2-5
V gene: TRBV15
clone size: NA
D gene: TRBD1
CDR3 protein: CATSIGVRTGVQETQYF
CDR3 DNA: TGTGCCACCAGCATAGGGGTTAGGACAGGCGTCCAAGAGACCCAGTACTTC

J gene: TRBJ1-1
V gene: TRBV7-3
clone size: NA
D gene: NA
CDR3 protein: CASSEGGGTEAFF
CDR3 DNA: TGTGCCAGCAGTGAAGGGGGGGGCACTGAAGCTTTCTTT

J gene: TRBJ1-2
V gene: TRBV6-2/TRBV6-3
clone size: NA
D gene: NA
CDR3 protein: CASSLEQGTSNYGYTF
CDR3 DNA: TGTGCCAGCAGTTTAGAGCAAGGTACTTCCAATTATGGCTACACCTTC

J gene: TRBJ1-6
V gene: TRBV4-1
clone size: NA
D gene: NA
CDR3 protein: CAKILTLASPLHF
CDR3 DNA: TGCGCCAAGATCCTAACTCTTGCTTCACCCCTCCACTTT

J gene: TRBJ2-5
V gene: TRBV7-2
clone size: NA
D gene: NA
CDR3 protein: CASSAGHDGTQYF
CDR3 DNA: TGTGCCAGCAGCGCTGGGCATGATGGGACCCAGTACTTC

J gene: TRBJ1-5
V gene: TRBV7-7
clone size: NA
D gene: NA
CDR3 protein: CASSLGANQPQHFF
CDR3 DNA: NA

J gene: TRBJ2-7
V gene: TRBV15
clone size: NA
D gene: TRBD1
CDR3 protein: CATSRDCRSCPTTPGTETYEQYF
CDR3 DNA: TGTGCCACCAGCAGAGATTGTAGGAGCTGTCCCACCACGCCGGGGACAGAGACCTACGAGCAGTACTTC

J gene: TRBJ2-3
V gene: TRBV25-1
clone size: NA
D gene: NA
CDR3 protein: CATKRTALIPYF
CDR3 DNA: TGTGCCACCAAGCGGACCGCTCTTATCCCGTATTTT

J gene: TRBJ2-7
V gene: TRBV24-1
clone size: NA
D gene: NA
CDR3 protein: CATAQGGAYEQYF
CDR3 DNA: TGTGCCACCGCCCAAGGGGGAGCCTACGAGCAGTACTTC

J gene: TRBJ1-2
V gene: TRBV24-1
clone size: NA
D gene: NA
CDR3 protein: CATSDIDKLYGYTF
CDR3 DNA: TGTGCCACCAGTGACATAGACAAACTCTATGGCTACACCTTC

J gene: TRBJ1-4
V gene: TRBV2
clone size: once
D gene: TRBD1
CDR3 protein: CASSHQGGSSEKLFF
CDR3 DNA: TGTGCCAGCAGTCATCAGGGGGGGTCTAGTGAAAAACTGTTTTTT

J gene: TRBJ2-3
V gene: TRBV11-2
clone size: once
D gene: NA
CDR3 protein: CASSPGPQCTDTQYF
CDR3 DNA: TGTGCCAGCAGCCCCGGGCCGCAGTGCACAGATACGCAGTATTTT

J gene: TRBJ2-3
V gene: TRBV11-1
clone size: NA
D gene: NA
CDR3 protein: CASSQDDSNPTDTQYF
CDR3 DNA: TGCGCCAGCAGCCAGGACGATAGCAACCCCACAGATACGCAGTATTTT

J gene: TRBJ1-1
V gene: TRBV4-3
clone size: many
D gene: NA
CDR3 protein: CASSQGSGNTEAFF
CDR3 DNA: TGCGCCAGCAGCCAAGGGAGCGGGAACACTGAAGCTTTCTTT

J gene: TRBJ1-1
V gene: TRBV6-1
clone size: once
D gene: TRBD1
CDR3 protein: CASSPDRGDTEAFF
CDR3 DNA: TGTGCCAGCAGTCCTGACAGGGGGGACACTGAAGCTTTCTTT

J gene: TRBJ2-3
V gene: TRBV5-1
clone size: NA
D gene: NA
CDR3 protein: CASRKDGREAYF
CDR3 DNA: TGCGCCAGCAGAAAAGACGGCCGGGAAGCGTATTTT

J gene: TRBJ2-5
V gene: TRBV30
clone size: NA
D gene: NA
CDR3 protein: CPWSVLSETQYF
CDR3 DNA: TGTCCCTGGAGTGTGCTATCCGAGACCCAGTACTTC

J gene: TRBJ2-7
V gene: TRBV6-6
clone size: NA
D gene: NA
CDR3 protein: CASSSLTTYEQYF
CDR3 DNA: TGTGCCAGCAGCTCCCTCACTACATACGAGCAGTACTTC

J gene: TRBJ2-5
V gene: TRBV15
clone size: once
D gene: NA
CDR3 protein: CATSTGAPQETQYF
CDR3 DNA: TGTGCCACCAGCACCGGGGCCCCCCAAGAGACCCAGTACTTC

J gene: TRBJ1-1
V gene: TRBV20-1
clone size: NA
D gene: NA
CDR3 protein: CSGSRGNMNTEAFF
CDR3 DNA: TGCAGTGGCTCAAGGGGCAACATGAACACTGAAGCTTTCTTT

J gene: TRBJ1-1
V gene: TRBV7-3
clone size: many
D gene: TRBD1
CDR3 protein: CASSLVAGGLTEAFF
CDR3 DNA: TGTGCCAGCAGCTTAGTGGCAGGGGGGCTAACTGAAGCTTTCTTT

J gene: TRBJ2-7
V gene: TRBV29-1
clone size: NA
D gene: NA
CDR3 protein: CSVVTGYEQYF
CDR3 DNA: TGCAGCGTTGTGACCGGCTACGAGCAGTACTTC

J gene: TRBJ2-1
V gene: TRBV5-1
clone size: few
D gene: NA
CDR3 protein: CASSLGAGLRDEQFF
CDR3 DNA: TGCGCCAGCAGCTTGGGGGCGGGATTAAGGGATGAGCAGTTCTTC

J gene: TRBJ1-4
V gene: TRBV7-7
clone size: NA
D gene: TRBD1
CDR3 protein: CASSLTGGSNEKLVF
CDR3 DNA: TGTGCTAGCAGCTTGACAGGGGGGTCTAATGAAAAACTGGTTTTT

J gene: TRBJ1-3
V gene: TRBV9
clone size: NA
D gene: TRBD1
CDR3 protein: CASSVETGGDEQSIYF
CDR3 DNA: TGTGCCAGCAGCGTAGAGACAGGGGGCGACGAGCAGTCCATATATTTT

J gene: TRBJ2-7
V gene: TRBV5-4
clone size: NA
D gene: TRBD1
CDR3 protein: CASGTEGRQGQYF
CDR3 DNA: TGTGCCAGCGGGACAGAGGGGCGGCAAGGGCAGTACTTC